The clone carrying this T cell receptor (beta chain) has at least ten counts. This CDR3 region has 14 residues. CDR1 MNHEY and CDR2 SMNVEV come from the germline V gene (reference sequence). Between the trimmed V and J ends, which lost 8 bases and 2 bases, there was a span of 16 bases. The data are from a study of T-cell memory formation after mild COVID-19. Background on the study: TCR clusters were largely donor specific.

A single record per CDR3 protein comes from TCRdb applying MiXCR to the 5' RACE reads. The top ten clones hold 9.5% to 15% of a sample with about 340,000 distinct CDR3 sequences, 20% to 25% of them seen once. The source is an adult woman who had mild COVID-19 (a few samples of this study predate the infection). Cell type and time point are not known. The rearrangement joins TRBV27 to TRBJ2-7, with D maybe TRBD1 (5 bases). The sample taken for sequencing was PBMCs or a T cell subset sorted from them (not recorded which). This CDR3 reads CASQGPTSPYEQYF. The CDR3 coding sequence is TGTGCCAGCCAGGGCCCGACAAGCCCCTACGAGCAGTACTTC.